The rows below give T cell receptor beta chains drawn from one sample of a study of blood T cell repertoires in COVID-19. Profiling relied on immunoSEQ multiplex PCR, and the TCRdb table lists in-frame clones only, not all of them. The table has over 200,000 clones, over 75% seen once; the top ten hold about 1.9%. The sequenced sample consisted of peripheral blood. The receptors derive from a man between 35 and 55 years old with active or convalescent COVID-19. The CDR3 runs from the conserved cysteine through the conserved F or W. The order of the fields is V gene, D gene, J gene, clone size, CDR3 DNA, CDR3 protein. D genes are given only for firm matches. A clone size is listed for some rows: how often the clone was seen (once, few, many), or a class if it is expanded.

>TRBV11-2|-|TRBJ2-7|-
TGTGCCAGCAGCTTAGCCTACTACGAGCAGTACTTC
CASSLAYYEQYF
>TRBV6-6|TRBD2|TRBJ2-2|-
TGTGCCAGCAGTCCACCGACTAGCGGGACGAACACCGGGGAGCTGTTTTTT
CASSPPTSGTNTGELFF
>TRBV6-1|TRBD2|TRBJ2-1|-
TGTGCCAGCAGTGGGACTAGCGGGAGGTATCGCTACAATGAGCAGTTCTTC
CASSGTSGRYRYNEQFF
>TRBV6-5|-|TRBJ1-3|-
TGTGCCAGCAGTTACGGTGTCAGCTCTGGAAACACCATATATTTT
CASSYGVSSGNTIYF
>TRBV11-2|TRBD1|TRBJ1-3|-
TGTGCCAGCAGCTCCGGACAGGGGAGCTCTGGAAACACCATATATTTT
CASSSGQGSSGNTIYF
>TRBV11-2|TRBD1|TRBJ1-3|-
TGTGCCAGCAGTATGTTTTTCAGGGGGCAGGATGGAAACACCATATATTTT
CASSMFFRGQDGNTIYF
>TRBV7-9|-|TRBJ2-2|-
TGTGCCAGCAGCCCCCGAGACACCGGGGAGCTGTTTTTT
CASSPRDTGELFF
>TRBV28|TRBD1|TRBJ2-7|-
TGTGCCAGCAGACTGACAGGGTCCTCAACCTACGAGCAGTACTTC
CASRLTGSSTYEQYF
>TRBV27|-|TRBJ1-3|-
TGTGCCAGCAGTTTATCGGGCATCTCGACGAACACCATATATTTT
CASSLSGISTNTIYF
>TRBV15|-|TRBJ2-7|-
TGTGCCACCAGCAGAGGGGTGACCCCTAGAGAGCAGTACTTC
CATSRGVTPREQYF
>TRBV11-3|-|TRBJ2-1|-
TGTGCCAGCAGCTTAGATGGACGGGGGGCCGGGCACAATGAGCAGTTCTTC
CASSLDGRGAGHNEQFF
>TRBV7-9|TRBD1|TRBJ1-2|-
TGTGCCAGCAGCCTGGGACAGGGGCACTATGGCTACACCTTC
CASSLGQGHYGYTF
>TRBV28|TRBD2|TRBJ2-2|-
TGTGCCAGCAGGACTAGCGGGAGGCCCGGGGAGCTGTTTTTT
CASRTSGRPGELFF
>TRBV2|-|TRBJ1-3|-
TGTGCCAGCAGGTCGGGAACAGGGTTCTCTGGAAACACCATATATTTT
CASRSGTGFSGNTIYF
>TRBV3-1/TRBV3-2|TRBD1|TRBJ2-5|-
TGTGCCAGCAGCCAAGAGACAGGGGAGTACTTC
CASSQETGEYF
>TRBV7-9|-|TRBJ1-1|few
TGTGCCAGCAGCTTAGCACAGGGACCCACTGAAGCTTTCTTT
CASSLAQGPTEAFF
>TRBV5-1|TRBD1|TRBJ2-5|-
TGCGCCAGCAGCCCCGGGACAGCGTTAGGGGAGACCCAGTACTTC
CASSPGTALGETQYF
>TRBV18|-|TRBJ1-5|-
TGTGCCAGCTCACCTCGGACAGTCGATAGCAATCAGCCCCAGCATTTT
CASSPRTVDSNQPQHF
>TRBV18|TRBD1|TRBJ1-5|-
TGTGCCAGCTCACCCGACAGGGTTCAGCCCCAGCATTTT
CASSPDRVQPQHF
>TRBV6-5|-|TRBJ1-1|-
TGTGCCAGCAGTTACTTCGACAGTACTATCGAAGCTTTCTTT
CASSYFDSTIEAFF
>TRBV5-5|TRBD1|TRBJ2-2|-
TGTGCCAGCAGCCCCGACAGGGGGGCGAACACCGGGGAGCTGTTTTTT
CASSPDRGANTGELFF
>TRBV5-1|TRBD1|TRBJ1-2|once
TGCGCCAGCAGCTTGGGGCCTGGACAGGCTTACTATGGCTACACCTTC
CASSLGPGQAYYGYTF
>TRBV2|TRBD1|TRBJ1-1|-
TGTGCCAGCAGTGAGTTGGGACAGGGTAGTTCTGAAGCTTTCTTT
CASSELGQGSSEAFF
>TRBV28|-|TRBJ1-2|-
TGTGCCAGCAGTCCACTTTGGCCCAGGGGTGGAAATGGCTACACCTTC
CASSPLWPRGGNGYTF
>TRBV21-1|-|TRBJ1-4|-
TGTGCCAGCAGCAGATTGGGACAGCGGAGGGAAAAACTGTTTTTT
CASSRLGQRREKLFF
>TRBV6-5|TRBD1|TRBJ1-2|-
TGTGCCAGCAGTTGGGACAGAAACTATGGCTACACCTTC
CASSWDRNYGYTF
>TRBV2|-|TRBJ1-1|-
TGTGCCAGCAGTGAAGTCGGGGAAATCACTGTCGAAGCTTTCTTT
CASSEVGEITVEAFF
>TRBV7-3|TRBD1|TRBJ2-1|-
TGTGCCAGCAGCCCGTATGGGACAGGGGGCTTCAATGAGCAGTTCTTC
CASSPYGTGGFNEQFF
>TRBV28|-|TRBJ1-2|-
TGTGCCAGCAGTACATTGACTGCGGCCATCTATGGCTACACCTTC
CASSTLTAAIYGYTF
>TRBV7-9|-|TRBJ2-1|few
TGTGCCAGCAGCTTAGGAGGTGGTTCCCATATTACCTACAATGAGCAGTTCTTC
CASSLGGGSHITYNEQFF
>TRBV30|-|TRBJ1-3|-
TGTGCCTGGAGAGACGGAGCCCACTCTGGAAACACCATATATTTT
CAWRDGAHSGNTIYF
>TRBV7-9|-|TRBJ1-5|once
TGTGCCAGCAGCTTTGACGGGGGATTAAATCAGCCCCAGCATTTT
CASSFDGGLNQPQHF
>TRBV30|-|TRBJ2-3|-
TGTGCCTGGAGCTCAGGGGTGGCGACAGATACGCAGTATTTT
CAWSSGVATDTQYF
>TRBV19|-|TRBJ1-5|-
TGTGCCAGTAGTATAGTTGGGGGGGTTTGGGATCAGCCCCAGCATTTT
CASSIVGGVWDQPQHF
>TRBV5-1|-|TRBJ1-6|-
TGCGCCAGCAGCCATACCCAGGGGCGTAATTCACCCCTCCACTTT
CASSHTQGRNSPLHF
>TRBV5-4|TRBD1|TRBJ1-2|few
TGTGCCAGCAGCGTTGGGACAGTGAACTATGGCTACACCTTC
CASSVGTVNYGYTF
>TRBV6-1|-|TRBJ2-3|-
TGTGCCAGCAGTGAGTCCTACCTGAGCGGGGATACGCAGTATTTT
CASSESYLSGDTQYF
>TRBV28|-|TRBJ1-2|-
TGTGCCACCTCCTACGGGTCTCGCTATGGCTACACCTTC
CATSYGSRYGYTF
>TRBV7-3|-|TRBJ1-1|-
TGTGCCAGCAGCACCCGGGGAGGCACTGAAGCTTTCTTT
CASSTRGGTEAFF
>TRBV30|TRBD1|TRBJ1-3|-
TGTGCCTGGAGAAATTTGGACAGGGGGCGAACTGGAAACACCATATATTTT
CAWRNLDRGRTGNTIYF
>TRBV29-1|TRBD1|TRBJ1-1|few
TGCAGCGTCAGGACAGGGTCCACTGAAGCTTTCTTT
CSVRTGSTEAFF
>TRBV5-1|-|TRBJ2-6|once
TGCGCCAGCAGCTTGTATTCTGGGGCCAACGTCCTGACTTTC
CASSLYSGANVLTF